A single T cell receptor (beta chain) is shown here with its context. The record originates from a study of blood T cell repertoires in COVID-19. Study in general: Italy, Spain and the United States were the sources of the convalescent and acute COVID-19 samples. In each case, the material was cDNA or gDNA derived from T cells, B-cell-depleted T cells, or PBMCs.

Source study methods: Reference gene primer amplification yielded estimated nucleated cell counts. Method: immunoSEQ multiplex PCR; TCRdb's copy keeps in-frame clones and lacks some. Clone size and the V and J calls come from that table; the DNA yielded D and trimming. The sample includes around 200,000 clones, 87% of them seen just once. Material for sequencing was peripheral blood. The clonotype comes from a man aged 35-49 years with active or convalescent COVID-19.

CDR3 in amino acids: CASNRGDSYNEQFF. CDR3 bases: TGCGCCAGCAATCGGGGGGACTCCTACAATGAGCAGTTCTTC. This sequence joins TRBV5-1 and TRBJ2-1; 7 bases fit TRBD2. In germline, CDR1 is SGHRS, CDR2 YFSETQ. The CDR3 is 14 residues long. With 6 bases clipped from V and 0 bases from J, the junction kept 3 bases outside the gene matches.